This TCR beta chain was captured by sequencing in a study of blood T cell repertoires in COVID-19. Study summary: Samples representing acute and convalescent COVID-19 were sourced from the United States, Italy and Spain. In each case, the material was cDNA or gDNA derived from T cells, B-cell-depleted T cells, or PBMCs.

Original processing notes: Counts of nucleated cells, estimated from reference gene primer amplification, were obtained. Some clones are missing from TCRdb's copy, which holds only in-frame ones; the method was immunoSEQ multiplex PCR. V, J and clone size derive from that table, while D and trimming were established from the DNA sequence. The table lists about 50,000 clones, more than 75% of them singletons. CDR1 is MNHNS, CDR2 SASEGT, per germline. Losses at the gene ends were 4 bases for V and 3 bases for J; bases not matched to a gene: 15. This CDR3 region has 19 residues. Sequencing was carried out using peripheral blood. The TCR was taken from a human donor in a cohort sampled during active COVID-19. J is TRBJ1-4 and V is TRBV6-1, with TRBD1 matching 9 bases. The CDR3 protein is CASSGRSGQGGSANEKLFF. The DNA for the CDR3 is TGTGCCAGCAGTGGTCGGTCGGGACAGGGAGGGTCGGCTAATGAAAAACTGTTTTTT.